Below, one T cell receptor beta chain is given with its context. Its antigen is unidentified. Method: immunoSEQ multiplex PCR; TCRdb's copy keeps in-frame clones and lacks some. This table holds over 85,000 clones, about 90% found once. This sample was taken from a study of T cell responses to AZD1222 COVID-19 vaccine. As for the study in general: Whether given at about 4 or about 12 weeks, second doses were pooled.

Notes on the study in general: The reported proportion of spike-specific TCRs targeting unmutated variant regions was nearly half.

The sequenced sample was peripheral blood, obtained on day 0 of AZD1222 vaccination. This receptor was taken from an adult in good health.

The CDR3, as DNA: TGTGCCAGCAGCCAAGATTTCAGGGGGCCTGGAAACACCATATATTTT. Translation: CASSQDFRGPGNTIYF. The chain recombines TRBV3-1 (or the pseudogene TRBV3-2) with TRBJ1-3, with 8 positions matching TRBD1. In germline, CDR1 is LGHDT, CDR2 YNNKEL (reference sequence). This CDR3 is built from 16 residues. The V and J ends lost 0 bases and 2 bases, in that order; junction bases with no gene match: 3.